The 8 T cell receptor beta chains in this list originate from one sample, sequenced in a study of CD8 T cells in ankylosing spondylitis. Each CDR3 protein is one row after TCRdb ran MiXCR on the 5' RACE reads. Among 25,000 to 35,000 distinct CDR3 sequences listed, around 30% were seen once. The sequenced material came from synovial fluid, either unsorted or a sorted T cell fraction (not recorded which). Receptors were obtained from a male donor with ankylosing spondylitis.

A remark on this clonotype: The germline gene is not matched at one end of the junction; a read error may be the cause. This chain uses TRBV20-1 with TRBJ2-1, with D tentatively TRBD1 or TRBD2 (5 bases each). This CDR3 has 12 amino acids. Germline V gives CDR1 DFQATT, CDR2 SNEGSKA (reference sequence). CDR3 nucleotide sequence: TGCAGTGCTAGAGATGGGCGGGTCCTCAGGGTATTC. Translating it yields CSARDGRVLRVF.

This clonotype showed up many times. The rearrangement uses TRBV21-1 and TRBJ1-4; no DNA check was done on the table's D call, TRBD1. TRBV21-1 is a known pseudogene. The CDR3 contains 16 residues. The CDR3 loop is CASSPRGLRSNEKLFF. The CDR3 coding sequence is TGTGCCAGCAGCCCCAGGGGGCTGAGGTCTAATGAAAAACTGTTTTTT.

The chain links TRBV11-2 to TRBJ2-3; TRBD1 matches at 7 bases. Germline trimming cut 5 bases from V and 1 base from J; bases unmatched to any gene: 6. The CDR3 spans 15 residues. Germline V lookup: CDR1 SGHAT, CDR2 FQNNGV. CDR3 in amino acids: CASSATGWGTDTQYF. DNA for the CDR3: TGTGCCAGCAGCGCGACAGGGTGGGGCACAGATACGCAGTATTTT.

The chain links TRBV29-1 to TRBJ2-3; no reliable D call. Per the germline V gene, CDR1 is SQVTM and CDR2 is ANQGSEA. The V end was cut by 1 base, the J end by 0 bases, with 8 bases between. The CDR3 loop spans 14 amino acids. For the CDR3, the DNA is TGCAGCGTTGAAGGTTTACAGAGCACAGATACGCAGTATTTT. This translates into CSVEGLQSTDTQYF.

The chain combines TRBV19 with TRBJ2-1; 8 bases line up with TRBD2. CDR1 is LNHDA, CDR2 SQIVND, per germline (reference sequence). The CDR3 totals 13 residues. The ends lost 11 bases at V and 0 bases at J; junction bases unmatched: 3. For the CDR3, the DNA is TGTGCCGTAAGCGGGGGCTCCTACAATGAGCAGTTCTTC. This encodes CAVSGGSYNEQFF.

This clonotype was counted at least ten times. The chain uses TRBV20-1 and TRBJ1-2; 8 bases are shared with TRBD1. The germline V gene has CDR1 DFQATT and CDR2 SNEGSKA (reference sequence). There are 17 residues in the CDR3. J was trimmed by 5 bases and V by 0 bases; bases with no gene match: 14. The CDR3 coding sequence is TGCAGTGCTAGAGAGGGGACAGGTGAACCGTATTTTTATGGCTACACCTTC. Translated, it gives CSAREGTGEPYFYGYTF.

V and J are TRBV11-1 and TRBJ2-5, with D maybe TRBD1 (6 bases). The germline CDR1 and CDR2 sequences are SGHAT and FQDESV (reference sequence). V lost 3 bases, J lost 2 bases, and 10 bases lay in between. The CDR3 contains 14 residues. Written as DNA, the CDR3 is TGTGCCAGCAGCTTCGGACAGTCTCAAGAGACCCAGTACTTC. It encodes CASSFGQSQETQYF. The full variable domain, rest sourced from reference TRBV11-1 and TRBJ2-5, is EAEVAQSPRYKITEKSQAVAFWCDPISGHATLYWYRQILGQGPELLVQFQDESVVDDSQLPKDRFSAERLKGVDSTLKIQPAELGDSAMYLCASSFGQSQETQYFGPGTRLLVL.

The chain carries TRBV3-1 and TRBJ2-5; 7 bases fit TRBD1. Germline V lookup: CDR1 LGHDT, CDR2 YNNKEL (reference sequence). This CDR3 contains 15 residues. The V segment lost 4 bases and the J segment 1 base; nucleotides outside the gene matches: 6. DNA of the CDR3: TGTGCCAGCAGCCCCGGGACAGAGTTCCAAGAGACCCAGTACTTC. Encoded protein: CASSPGTEFQETQYF.